These 8 T cell receptor beta chains were sequenced from one sample in a study of T-cell memory formation after mild COVID-19. MiXCR, applied by TCRdb to the 5' RACE reads, yields one record per CDR3 protein. This sample has 350,000 to 400,000 distinct CDR3 sequences, with 14% found just once. Material: PBMCs or a T cell subset sorted from them (not recorded which). All receptors come from a man in his late teens or twenties who had mild COVID-19 (a few samples of this study predate the infection). Cell type and time point are not known.

This clonotype was picked up many times. This chain joins TRBV5-1 and TRBJ2-3, with 7 bases lining up with TRBD2. Germline V gene lookup returns CDR1 SGHRS and CDR2 YFSETQ. The CDR3 covers 17 residues. The trim removed 4 bases at V and 6 bases at J, leaving 17 bases unmatched. The CDR3 nucleotides are TGCGCCAGCAGCACTTTGGGCGGGGGAACCCAATCGGATACGCAGTATTTT. Protein sequence: CASSTLGGGTQSDTQYF.

In this sample, this clonotype turned up a few times. This CDR3 is CASSPASRGYGYTF. DNA of the CDR3: TGTGCCAGCTCACCAGCCTCTCGGGGGTATGGCTACACCTTC. The J gene is TRBJ1-2, the V gene TRBV18; D possibly corresponds to TRBD1 (5 bases). Germline CDR1 KGHSH, CDR2 LQKENI. This CDR3 has 14 amino acids. V was shortened by 2 bases and J by 5 bases, with 12 bases between the two germline ends.

This clonotype was seen a handful of times. J is TRBJ1-3 and V is TRBV29-1; D is possibly TRBD1 (5 bases). From germline, CDR1 is SQVTM and CDR2 ANQGSEA. Trimming removed 7 bases from V and 0 bases from J, with 10 bases in between. The CDR3 covers 13 residues. The CDR3 DNA follows: TGCAGCGGGATGACAGACTCTGGAAACACCATATATTTT. Translation: CSGMTDSGNTIYF.

Ten or more counts support this clonotype. The V call is TRBV20-1, the J call TRBJ1-6, with D possibly TRBD1 on 5 matching bases. CDR1 and CDR2 (germline): DFQATT, SNEGSKA (reference sequence). This CDR3 spans 13 amino acids. Trimming removed 4 bases from V and 11 bases from J, with 15 bases in between. CDR3 sequence reads: CSAIEGMWTPLHF. As DNA, the CDR3 is TGCAGTGCTATCGAGGGGATGTGGACACCCCTCCACTTT.

This clonotype has just a few counts. This rearrangement joins TRBV29-1 to TRBJ2-1; D unclear. This CDR3 contains 12 residues. CDR1 is SQVTM and CDR2 is ANQGSEA in the germline V gene. Trimming removed 0 bases at V and 9 bases at J, with 9 bases between. CDR3 region: CSVEDQKPEQFF. CDR3 in DNA: TGCAGCGTTGAAGATCAAAAACCTGAGCAGTTCTTC.

CDR3 region: CASIKSTGSNQPQHF. The CDR3 region has the DNA TGTGCCAGCATAAAGAGCACAGGCAGCAATCAGCCCCAGCATTTT. The chain combines TRBV2 with TRBJ1-5, with D tentatively TRBD1 (5 bases). The CDR3 totals 15 residues. Trimming removed 7 bases at V and 1 base at J, with 14 bases between. CDR1 is SNHLY, CDR2 FYNNEI, per germline.

This chain connects TRBV4-1 to TRBJ2-5; a weak D match, TRBD1 (6 bases). Trimming removed 2 bases at V and 0 bases at J, with 13 bases between. Germline V gene sequence: CDR1 MGHRA, CDR2 YSYEKL. This CDR3 is 16 amino acids long. CDR3 in amino acids: CASSQRPGEYQETQYF. For the CDR3, the DNA is TGCGCCAGCAGCCAACGACCAGGGGAGTACCAAGAGACCCAGTACTTC.

The chain has TRBV10-3 and TRBJ2-3; D is perhaps TRBD1 (6 bases). The germline V gene has CDR1 ENHRY and CDR2 SYGVKD. The CDR3 sequence is 15 residues long. V dropped 4 bases and J dropped 3 bases, with 14 bases sitting between them. This CDR3 is CAISALTGSTDTQYF. The DNA for the CDR3 is TGTGCCATCAGTGCACTTACAGGGTCAACAGATACGCAGTATTTT.